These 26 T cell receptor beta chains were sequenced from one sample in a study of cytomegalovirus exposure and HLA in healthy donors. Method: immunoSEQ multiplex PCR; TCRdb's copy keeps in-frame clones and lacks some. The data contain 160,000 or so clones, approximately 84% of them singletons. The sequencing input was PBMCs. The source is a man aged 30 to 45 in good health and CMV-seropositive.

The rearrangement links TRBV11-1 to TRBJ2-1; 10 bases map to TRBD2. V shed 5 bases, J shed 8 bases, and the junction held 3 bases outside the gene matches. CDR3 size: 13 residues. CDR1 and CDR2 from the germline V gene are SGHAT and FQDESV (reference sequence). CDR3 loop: CASSHGTSDEQFF. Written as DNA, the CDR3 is TGTGCCAGCAGCCATGGGACTAGCGATGAGCAGTTCTTC.

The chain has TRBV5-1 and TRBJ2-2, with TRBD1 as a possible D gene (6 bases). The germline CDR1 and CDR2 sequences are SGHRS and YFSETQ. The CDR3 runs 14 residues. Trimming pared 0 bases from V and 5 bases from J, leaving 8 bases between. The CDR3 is CASSLGTVTGELFF. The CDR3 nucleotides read TGCGCCAGCAGCTTGGGGACAGTTACCGGGGAGCTGTTTTTT.

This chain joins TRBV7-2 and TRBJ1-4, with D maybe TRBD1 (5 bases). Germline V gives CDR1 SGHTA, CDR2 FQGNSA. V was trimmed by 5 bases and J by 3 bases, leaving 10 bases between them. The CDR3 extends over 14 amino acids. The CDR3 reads CASSLGTANEKLFF. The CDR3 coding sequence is TGTGCCAGCAGCCTCGGGACTGCTAATGAAAAACTGTTTTTT.

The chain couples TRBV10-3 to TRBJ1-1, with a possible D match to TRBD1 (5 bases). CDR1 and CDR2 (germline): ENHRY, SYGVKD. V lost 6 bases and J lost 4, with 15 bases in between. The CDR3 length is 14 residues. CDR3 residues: CAIRAPDRSTEAFF. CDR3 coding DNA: TGTGCCATCAGAGCCCCCGACAGATCCACTGAAGCTTTCTTT.

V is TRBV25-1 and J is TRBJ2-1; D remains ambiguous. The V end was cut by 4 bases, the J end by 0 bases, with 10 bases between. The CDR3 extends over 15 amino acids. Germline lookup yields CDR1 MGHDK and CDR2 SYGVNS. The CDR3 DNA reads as TGTGCCAGCAGTGGCTACTCCGGCTCCTACAATGAGCAGTTCTTC. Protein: CASSGYSGSYNEQFF.

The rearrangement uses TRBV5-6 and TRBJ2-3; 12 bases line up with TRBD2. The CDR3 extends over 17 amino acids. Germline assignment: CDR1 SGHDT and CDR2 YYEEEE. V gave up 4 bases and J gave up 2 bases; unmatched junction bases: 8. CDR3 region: CASSLFLAGGHTDTQYF. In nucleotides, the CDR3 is TGTGCCAGCAGCCTCTTCCTAGCGGGGGGGCACACAGATACGCAGTATTTT.

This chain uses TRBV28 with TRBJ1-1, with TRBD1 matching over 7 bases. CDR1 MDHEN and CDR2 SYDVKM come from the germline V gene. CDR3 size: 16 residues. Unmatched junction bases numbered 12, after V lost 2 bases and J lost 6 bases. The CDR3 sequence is CASSLPLGGRDPEAFF. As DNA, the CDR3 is TGTGCCAGCAGTTTACCCCTAGGGGGCCGTGATCCTGAAGCTTTCTTT.

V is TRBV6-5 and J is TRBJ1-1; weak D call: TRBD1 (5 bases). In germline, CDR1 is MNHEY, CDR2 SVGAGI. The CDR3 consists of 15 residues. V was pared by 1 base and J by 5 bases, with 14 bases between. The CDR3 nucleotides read TGTGCCAGCAGTTACTACCCAGGGATGCGGACTGAAGCTTTCTTT. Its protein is CASSYYPGMRTEAFF.

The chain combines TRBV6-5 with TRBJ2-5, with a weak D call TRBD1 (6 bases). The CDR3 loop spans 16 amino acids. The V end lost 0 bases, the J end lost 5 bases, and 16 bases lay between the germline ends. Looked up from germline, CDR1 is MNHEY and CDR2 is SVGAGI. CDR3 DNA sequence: TGTGCCAGCAGTTACTCGATACTGGGGGCATGGGAGACCCAGTACTTC. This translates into CASSYSILGAWETQYF.

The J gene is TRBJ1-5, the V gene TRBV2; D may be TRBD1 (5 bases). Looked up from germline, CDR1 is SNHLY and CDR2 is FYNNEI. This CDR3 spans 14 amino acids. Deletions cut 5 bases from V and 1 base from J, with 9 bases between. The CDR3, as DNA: TGTGCCAGCAGTTTCCAGGGAAGCAATCAGCCCCAGCATTTT. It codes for CASSFQGSNQPQHF.

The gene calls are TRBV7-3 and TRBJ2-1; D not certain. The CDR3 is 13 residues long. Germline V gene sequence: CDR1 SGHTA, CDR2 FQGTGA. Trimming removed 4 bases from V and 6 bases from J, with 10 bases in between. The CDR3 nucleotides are TGTGCCAGCAGCTCTTTACGGTCCAATGAGCAGTTCTTC. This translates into CASSSLRSNEQFF.

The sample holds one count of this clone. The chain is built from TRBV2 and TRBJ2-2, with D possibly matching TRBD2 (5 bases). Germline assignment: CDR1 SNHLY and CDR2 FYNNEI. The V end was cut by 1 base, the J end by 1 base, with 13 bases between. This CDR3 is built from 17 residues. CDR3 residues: CASSEGRLDWNTGELFF. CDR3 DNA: TGTGCCAGCAGTGAAGGCCGTTTGGACTGGAACACCGGGGAGCTGTTTTTT.

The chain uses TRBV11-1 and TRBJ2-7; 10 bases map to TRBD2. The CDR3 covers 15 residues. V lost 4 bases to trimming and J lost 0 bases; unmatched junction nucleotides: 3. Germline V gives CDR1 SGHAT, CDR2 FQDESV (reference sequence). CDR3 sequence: CASSSSGGASYEQYF. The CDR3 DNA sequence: TGTGCCAGCAGCTCTAGCGGGGGAGCCTCCTACGAGCAGTACTTC.

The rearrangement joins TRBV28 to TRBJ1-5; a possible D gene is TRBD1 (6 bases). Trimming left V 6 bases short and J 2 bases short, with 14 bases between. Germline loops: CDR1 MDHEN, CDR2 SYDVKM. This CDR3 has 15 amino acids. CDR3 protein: CASRVDSGGNQPQHF. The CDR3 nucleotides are TGTGCCAGCAGGGTGGACAGCGGAGGCAATCAGCCCCAGCATTTT.

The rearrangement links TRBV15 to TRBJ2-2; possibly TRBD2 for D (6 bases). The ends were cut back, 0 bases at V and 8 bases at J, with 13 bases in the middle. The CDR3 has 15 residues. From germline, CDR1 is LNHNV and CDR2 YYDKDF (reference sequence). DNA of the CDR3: TGTGCCACCAGCAGAGAGTGGAGGGGTGAAGGGGAGCTGTTTTTT. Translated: CATSREWRGEGELFF.

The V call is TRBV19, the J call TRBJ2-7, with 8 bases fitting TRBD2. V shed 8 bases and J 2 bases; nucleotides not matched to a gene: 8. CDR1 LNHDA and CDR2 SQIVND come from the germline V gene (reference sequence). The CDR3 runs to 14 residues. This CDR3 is CASGAGGGPYEQYF. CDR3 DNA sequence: TGTGCCAGTGGCGCGGGGGGCGGGCCCTACGAGCAGTACTTC.

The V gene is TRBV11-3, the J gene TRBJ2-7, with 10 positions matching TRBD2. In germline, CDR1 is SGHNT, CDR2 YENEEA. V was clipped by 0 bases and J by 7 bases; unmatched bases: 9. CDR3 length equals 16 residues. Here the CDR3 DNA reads TGTGCCAGCAGCTTAGACGGGCTAGCGGGAGTAGATGAGCAGTACTTC. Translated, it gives CASSLDGLAGVDEQYF.

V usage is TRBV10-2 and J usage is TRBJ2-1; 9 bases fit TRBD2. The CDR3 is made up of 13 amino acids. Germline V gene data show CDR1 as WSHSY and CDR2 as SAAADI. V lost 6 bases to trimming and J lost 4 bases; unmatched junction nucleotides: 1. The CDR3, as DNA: TGCGCCAGCAGGCGGGGGGGATACAATGAGCAGTTCTTC. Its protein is CASRRGGYNEQFF.

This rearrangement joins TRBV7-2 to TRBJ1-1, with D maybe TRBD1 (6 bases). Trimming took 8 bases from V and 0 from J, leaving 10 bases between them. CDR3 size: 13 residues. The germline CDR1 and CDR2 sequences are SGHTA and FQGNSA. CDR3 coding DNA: TGTGCCAGCCACTACAGGGTGAACACTGAAGCTTTCTTT. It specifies CASHYRVNTEAFF.

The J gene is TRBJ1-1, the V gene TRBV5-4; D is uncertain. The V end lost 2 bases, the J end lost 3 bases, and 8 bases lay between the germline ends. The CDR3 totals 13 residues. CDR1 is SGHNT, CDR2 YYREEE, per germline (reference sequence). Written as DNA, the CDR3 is TGTGCCAGCAGCTTTGAGGGCTACACTGAAGCTTTCTTT. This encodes CASSFEGYTEAFF.

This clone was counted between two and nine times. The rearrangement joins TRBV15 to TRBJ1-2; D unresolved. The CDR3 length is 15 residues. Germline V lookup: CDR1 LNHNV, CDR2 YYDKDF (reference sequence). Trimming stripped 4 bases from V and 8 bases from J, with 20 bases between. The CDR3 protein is CATSTARPLRSGYTF. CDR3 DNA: TGTGCCACCAGCACCGCAAGGCCGTTACGGAGCGGCTACACCTTC.

The CDR3 nucleotides are TGCGCCAGCAGCGGAGGACTAGCGGGGGGCCAAGAGACCCAGTACTTC. Its translation is CASSGGLAGGQETQYF. This chain uses TRBV5-1 with TRBJ2-5, with TRBD2 matching over 14 bases. In germline, CDR1 is SGHRS, CDR2 YFSETQ. The CDR3 consists of 16 residues. J was trimmed by 1 base and V by 4 bases; bases with no gene match: 3.

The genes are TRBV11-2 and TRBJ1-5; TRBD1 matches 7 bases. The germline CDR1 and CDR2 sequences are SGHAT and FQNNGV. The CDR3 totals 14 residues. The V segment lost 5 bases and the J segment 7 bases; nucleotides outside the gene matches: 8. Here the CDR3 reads CASSPGQTDQPQHF. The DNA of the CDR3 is TGTGCCAGCAGCCCGGGACAGACAGACCAGCCCCAGCATTTT.

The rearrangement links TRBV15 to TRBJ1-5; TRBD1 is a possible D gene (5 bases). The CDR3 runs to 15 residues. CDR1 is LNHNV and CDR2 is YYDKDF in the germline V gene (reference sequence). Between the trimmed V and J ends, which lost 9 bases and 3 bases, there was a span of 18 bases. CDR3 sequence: CATRSGAGPNQPQHF. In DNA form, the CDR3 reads TGTGCCACTCGAAGCGGGGCTGGACCCAATCAGCCCCAGCATTTT.

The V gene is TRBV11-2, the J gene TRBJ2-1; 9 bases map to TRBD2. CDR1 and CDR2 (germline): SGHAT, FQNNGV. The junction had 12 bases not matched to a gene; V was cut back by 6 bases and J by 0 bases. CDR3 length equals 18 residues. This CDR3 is CASRTAGLAKSSYNEQFF. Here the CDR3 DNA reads TGTGCCAGCAGGACGGCCGGACTAGCGAAAAGCTCCTACAATGAGCAGTTCTTC.

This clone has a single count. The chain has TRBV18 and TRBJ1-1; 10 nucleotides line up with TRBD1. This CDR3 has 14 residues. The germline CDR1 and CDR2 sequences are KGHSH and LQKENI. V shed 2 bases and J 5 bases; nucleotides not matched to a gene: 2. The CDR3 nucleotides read TGTGCCAGCTCACCAGGGGACAGGGGTACTGAAGCTTTCTTT. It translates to CASSPGDRGTEAFF.